One sample yielded the 18 T cell receptor beta chains listed below, sequenced in a study of cytomegalovirus exposure and HLA in healthy donors. Primers included in the PCR were 60 Vbeta and 13 Jbeta primers. Clones were read by immunoSEQ multiplex PCR, and TCRdb kept only the in-frame ones, dropping some. The sample yields about 210,000 clones, 65% to 85% seen once. The sequenced sample was PBMCs. All receptors derive from a man younger than 40 in good health and CMV-seronegative.

The chain is built from TRBV6-1 and TRBJ1-5, with a tentative D call TRBD1 (6 bases). This CDR3 is 15 amino acids long. V lost 7 bases and J lost 0, with 13 bases in between. CDR1 and CDR2 (germline): MNHNS, SASEGT. CDR3 sequence reads: CASTRGGYSNQPQHF. DNA for the CDR3: TGTGCCAGCACAAGAGGGGGTTATAGCAATCAGCCCCAGCATTTT.

For the CDR3, the DNA is TGTGCCAGCAGTGAAAAACTACCGACAGGGGAGACCTTGGGCTCTAACTATGGCTACACCTTC. This translates into CASSEKLPTGETLGSNYGYTF. This sequence joins TRBV6-1 and TRBJ1-2; 8 nucleotides match TRBD1. The CDR3 has 21 amino acids. Looked up from germline, CDR1 is MNHNS and CDR2 is SASEGT. Losses at the gene ends were 2 bases for V and 0 bases for J; bases not matched to a gene: 20.

The chain links TRBV28 to TRBJ1-1; tentatively, D is TRBD1 (5 bases). V was clipped by 7 bases and J by 10 bases, with 31 bases between them. In germline, CDR1 is MDHEN, CDR2 SYDVKM. CDR3 length: 17 residues. The CDR3 loop reads CASTRIHSDSVRRVAFF. The DNA of the CDR3 is TGTGCCAGCACGCGCATCCACAGTGACAGCGTACGGAGGGTAGCTTTCTTT. Based on the CDR3 plus reference TRBV28 and TRBJ1-1, the full variable domain is DVKVTQSSRYLVKRTGEKVFLECVQDMDHENMFWYRQDPGLGLRLIYFSYDVKMKEKGDIPEGYSVSREKKERFSLILESASTNQTSMYLCASTRIHSDSVRRVAFFGQGTRLTVV.

The CDR3 region is CASSFLGQYNEQFF. In DNA form, the CDR3 reads TGTGCCAGCAGTTTTTTGGGACAATACAATGAGCAGTTCTTC. The chain recombines TRBV28 with TRBJ2-1; possible D gene TRBD1, 6 bases. The germline V and J ends were trimmed by 3 bases and 4 bases, with 10 bases remaining between them. CDR1 MDHEN and CDR2 SYDVKM come from the germline V gene. The CDR3 consists of 14 residues.

This chain links TRBV10-3 with TRBJ1-1, with 7 bases aligning to TRBD1. The V and J ends lost 4 bases and 3 bases, in that order; junction bases with no gene match: 2. The CDR3 sequence is 13 residues long. The germline gives CDR1 ENHRY, CDR2 SYGVKD. The CDR3 sequence: CAISGQGYTEAFF. CDR3 coding DNA: TGTGCCATCAGTGGACAGGGCTACACTGAAGCTTTCTTT.

The chain links TRBV5-4 to TRBJ2-3; TRBD2 aligns across 8 bases. The CDR3 covers 16 residues. CDR1 and CDR2 (germline): SGHNT, YYREEE (reference sequence). After removal of 0 bases from V and 2 bases from J, the junction contained 5 bases not matched to a gene. CDR3 residues: CASSLAPGGLTDTQYF. CDR3 DNA: TGTGCCAGCAGCTTGGCCCCGGGGGGGCTCACAGATACGCAGTATTTT.

The V gene is TRBV28, the J gene TRBJ1-2; TRBD1 is a possible D gene (6 bases). This CDR3 region has 13 residues. V lost 1 base to trimming and J lost 6 bases, with 9 bases between them. Germline V gene data show CDR1 as MDHEN and CDR2 as SYDVKM. CDR3 bases: TGTGCCAGCAGTTTATTTACAGGGAATGGCTACACCTTC. Its protein is CASSLFTGNGYTF.

The rearrangement links TRBV6-5 to TRBJ1-2; 7 bases are shared with TRBD1. Germline V gene data show CDR1 as MNHEY and CDR2 as SVGAGI. The CDR3 is made up of 11 amino acids. V lost 5 bases and J lost 10; bases outside the gene matches: 4. The CDR3 nucleotides read TGTGCCAGCAGTGGTGGGACAGCCTACACCTTC. It specifies CASSGGTAYTF.

The gene calls are TRBV7-8 and TRBJ2-3; possible D gene TRBD1, 6 bases. The CDR3 has 15 residues. Germline V gene lookup returns CDR1 SGHVS and CDR2 FQNEAQ. Deletions cut 4 bases from V and 0 bases from J, with 11 bases between. The CDR3 nucleotides are TGTGCCAGCAGCTCACAACAGGGAAGCACAGATACGCAGTATTTT. The encoded protein is CASSSQQGSTDTQYF.

The J gene is TRBJ2-3, the V gene TRBV19; 10 nucleotides align to TRBD1. Germline CDR1 is LNHDA and CDR2 is SQIVND (reference sequence). This CDR3 contains 15 residues. Losses at the gene ends were 5 bases for V and 2 bases for J; bases not matched to a gene: 4. In DNA, the CDR3 is TGTGCCAGTAGTTCCGGGACAGGGGCCACAGATACGCAGTATTTT. Its protein is CASSSGTGATDTQYF.

This chain links TRBV6-5 with TRBJ2-2; D possibly corresponds to TRBD1 (6 bases). The CDR3 extends over 14 amino acids. Trimming took off 4 bases at V and 2 bases at J, with 8 bases between the two ends. Germline V gene lookup returns CDR1 MNHEY and CDR2 SVGAGI. CDR3 amino acids: CASSSDRNTGELFF. CDR3 in DNA: TGTGCCAGCAGTTCGGACAGAAACACCGGGGAGCTGTTTTTT.

This clone occurred a few times. The chain is built from TRBV2 and TRBJ1-4; unclear D gene. This CDR3 is built from 18 residues. Trimming stripped 5 bases from V and 8 bases from J, with 27 bases between. The germline V gene encodes CDR1 SNHLY and CDR2 FYNNEI. CDR3 region: CASSHTRVRTPSDEKLFF. The CDR3 bases are TGTGCCAGCAGTCATACTAGAGTACGAACCCCCAGCGACGAAAAACTGTTTTTT.

CDR3 bases: TGTGCCAGCAGCTTGGACGACAGGTCCTACGAGCAGTACTTC. Amino acid sequence: CASSLDDRSYEQYF. The chain has TRBV5-6 and TRBJ2-5, with D possibly TRBD1 on 6 matching bases. Near its end, the DNA agrees better with TRBJ2-7, so the J call may be wrong. The CDR3 loop spans 14 amino acids. Germline-derived CDR1 and CDR2 are SGHDT and YYEEEE.

V is TRBV2 and J is TRBJ2-1; maybe TRBD1 (6 bases). The CDR3 runs to 13 residues. Trimming removed 4 bases at V and 8 bases at J, with 12 bases between. The germline gives CDR1 SNHLY, CDR2 FYNNEI. Here the CDR3 DNA reads TGTGCCAGCAGTGTCAGAGAGGGGGATGAGCAGTTCTTC. Residues: CASSVREGDEQFF.

The V call is TRBV7-2, the J call TRBJ1-2; no clear D. V dropped 3 bases and J dropped 3 bases, with 14 bases sitting between them. The CDR3 covers 15 residues. The germline V gene encodes CDR1 SGHTA and CDR2 FQGNSA. Here the CDR3 DNA reads TGTGCCAGCAGCTTTTTTCAGGTCCTGTACTATGGCTACACCTTC. It is translated as CASSFFQVLYYGYTF. The whole variable domain, filled in from reference TRBV7-2 and TRBJ1-2, reads GAGVSQSPSNKVTEKGKDVELRCDPISGHTALYWYRQSLGQGLEFLIYFQGNSAPDKSGLPSDRFSAERTGGSVSTLTIQRTQQEDSAVYLCASSFFQVLYYGYTFGSGTRLTVV.

This chain connects TRBV27 to TRBJ1-5; 7 nucleotides line up with TRBD1. The CDR3 sequence is 14 residues long. The V segment lost 4 bases and the J segment 5 bases; nucleotides outside the gene matches: 5. CDR1 and CDR2 from the germline V gene are MNHEY and SMNVEV (reference sequence). CDR3 residues: CASSSRQGHQPQHF. For the CDR3, the DNA is TGTGCCAGCAGTTCCAGACAGGGACATCAGCCCCAGCATTTT.

V usage is TRBV7-6 and J usage is TRBJ2-1; 14 nucleotides line up with TRBD2. The germline V gene encodes CDR1 SGHVS and CDR2 FNYEAQ. Trimming at V came to 5 bases and at J to 6 bases, leaving 3 bases not matched to a gene. The CDR3 spans 15 residues. The CDR3 DNA is TGTGCCAGCAGCATCGGGACTAGCGGGGGCAATGAGCAGTTCTTC. This gives the protein CASSIGTSGGNEQFF.

This clone has a handful of counts. CDR3 amino acids: CASRGAILGYTF. The CDR3 coding sequence is TGTGCCAGCAGGGGGGCCATATTAGGCTACACCTTC. This sequence joins TRBV6-5 and TRBJ1-2, with D perhaps TRBD1 (6 bases). The V end was cut by 6 bases, the J end by 8 bases, with 13 bases between. Germline CDR1 is MNHEY and CDR2 is SVGAGI. The CDR3 covers 12 residues.